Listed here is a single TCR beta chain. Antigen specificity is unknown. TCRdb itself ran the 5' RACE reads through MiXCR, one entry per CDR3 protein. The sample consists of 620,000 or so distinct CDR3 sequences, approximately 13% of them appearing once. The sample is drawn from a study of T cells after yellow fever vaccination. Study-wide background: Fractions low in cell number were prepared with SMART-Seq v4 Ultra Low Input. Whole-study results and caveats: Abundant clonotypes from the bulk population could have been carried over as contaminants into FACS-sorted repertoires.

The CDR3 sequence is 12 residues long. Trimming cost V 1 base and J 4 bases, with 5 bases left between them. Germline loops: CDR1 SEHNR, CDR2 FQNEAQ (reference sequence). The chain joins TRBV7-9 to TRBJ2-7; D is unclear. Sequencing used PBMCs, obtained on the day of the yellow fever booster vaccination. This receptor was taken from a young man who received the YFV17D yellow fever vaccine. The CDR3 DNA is TGTGCCAGCAGCTTAGTGATATACGAGCAGTACTTC. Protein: CASSLVIYEQYF.